Below, 8 T cell receptor beta chains from the same sample are listed, as sequenced in a study of cytomegalovirus exposure and HLA in healthy donors. Method: immunoSEQ multiplex PCR; TCRdb's copy keeps in-frame clones and lacks some. The sample has 150,000 to 200,000 clones; roughly 84% are singletons. The sequenced material came from PBMCs. These TCRs come from a woman aged 18-29 years in good health and CMV-seropositive.

The J gene is TRBJ1-2, the V gene TRBV10-2; weak D call: TRBD1 (6 bases). The germline V and J ends were trimmed by 8 bases and 2 bases, with 12 bases remaining between them. CDR1 is WSHSY, CDR2 SAAADI, per germline. This CDR3 spans 13 amino acids. CDR3 sequence reads: CASPETGNYGYTF. CDR3 in DNA: TGCGCCAGCCCGGAAACAGGGAACTATGGCTACACCTTC.

The gene calls are TRBV4-1 and TRBJ1-3, with 8 nucleotides matching TRBD1. Germline V lookup: CDR1 MGHRA, CDR2 YSYEKL. The length of the CDR3 is 19 residues. The V and J ends lost 4 bases and 2 bases, in that order; junction bases with no gene match: 16. CDR3 nucleotides: TGCGCCAGCAGCCCTCCTCGACTTTGGACAGGGAACGCTGGAAACACCATATATTTT. Residues: CASSPPRLWTGNAGNTIYF.

The V gene is TRBV5-6, the J gene TRBJ1-2; D remains ambiguous. The CDR3 runs to 15 residues. Trimming took 0 bases from V and 2 from J, leaving 11 bases between them. The germline CDR1 and CDR2 sequences are SGHDT and YYEEEE. CDR3 sequence: CASSLVEASNYGYTF. The CDR3 bases are TGTGCCAGCAGCTTGGTGGAGGCCTCCAACTATGGCTACACCTTC.

V is TRBV5-1 and J is TRBJ2-3, with TRBD2 identical over 7 bases. Germline CDR1 is SGHRS and CDR2 is YFSETQ. V shed 3 bases and J 1 base; nucleotides not matched to a gene: 14. The CDR3 contains 18 residues. The CDR3: CASSSQPLRSGGTDTQYF. In nucleotides, the CDR3 is TGCGCCAGCAGCTCCCAGCCGCTCCGGAGCGGGGGCACAGATACGCAGTATTTT. The full variable domain, completed using reference TRBV5-1 and TRBJ2-3, is KAGVTQTPRYLIKTRGQQVTLSCSPISGHRSVSWYQQTPGQGLQFLFEYFSETQRNKGNFPGRFSGRQFSNSRSEMNVSTLELGDSALYLCASSSQPLRSGGTDTQYFGPGTRLTVL.

CDR3 sequence: CASSLRGEDGYTF. The CDR3 DNA follows: TGTGCCAGCAGCCTCCGGGGGGAAGATGGCTACACCTTC. The rearrangement links TRBV9 to TRBJ1-2; a weak D match, TRBD1 (5 bases). CDR3 length equals 13 residues. V was trimmed by 4 bases and J by 6 bases, leaving 13 bases between them. Germline V gene lookup returns CDR1 SGDLS and CDR2 YYNGEE.

The CDR3 DNA reads as TGTGCCAGCTCAAGAGAACAGATTTCCTATGGCTACACCTTC. Protein sequence: CASSREQISYGYTF. The chain has TRBV18 and TRBJ1-2; no reliable D call. V lost 5 bases and J 4 bases, leaving 14 bases between the germline ends. In germline, CDR1 is KGHSH, CDR2 LQKENI. The CDR3 runs to 14 residues.

This chain joins TRBV2 and TRBJ1-4, with a possible D match to TRBD1 (5 bases). Germline V gives CDR1 SNHLY, CDR2 FYNNEI. The V end lost 4 bases, the J end lost 7 bases, and 7 bases lay between the germline ends. CDR3 length: 12 amino acids. This CDR3 reads CASSGGGEKLFF. CDR3 in DNA: TGTGCCAGCAGTGGGGGGGGTGAAAAACTGTTTTTT. Based on the CDR3 plus reference TRBV2 and TRBJ1-4, the full variable domain is EPEVTQTPSHQVTQMGQEVILRCVPISNHLYFYWYRQILGQKVEFLVSFYNNEISEKSEIFDDQFSVERPDGSNFTLKIRSTKLEDSAMYFCASSGGGEKLFFGSGTQLSVL.

This sequence joins TRBV15 and TRBJ2-3; a weak D match, TRBD2 (6 bases). The ends were cut back, 0 bases at V and 0 bases at J, with 16 bases in the middle. The CDR3 loop spans 18 amino acids. Germline CDR1 reads LNHNV; CDR2 reads YYDKDF (reference sequence). The CDR3, as DNA: TGTGCCACCAGCAGAGATTTAGCCCGGGACTCTAGCACAGATACGCAGTATTTT. Residues: CATSRDLARDSSTDTQYF.